This T cell receptor beta chain was sequenced during a study of OX40 agonist ivuxolimab in advanced cancers. As for the study in general: Ivuxolimab is a fully human IgG2 antibody that activates OX40 (CD134). Patients in dose escalation had liver, melanoma, kidney or head and neck cancers. General study findings and limits: CD4+ and CD8+ blood T cells expanded clonally by week 6 at 0.1 to 3.0 mg/kg. In a subset of nonresponders, normalized T-cell clonal expansion was also low.

Concerning this clone: Its antigen remains unknown.

Sequencing was performed with immunoSEQ multiplex PCR; in TCRdb, only in-frame clones are kept and a portion is missing. The sample contains approximately 74,000 clones, about 89% of which appear only once. The CDR3 is 13 amino acids. The ends were cut back, 4 bases at V and 5 bases at J, with 11 bases in the middle. Germline-derived CDR1 and CDR2 are SGHTA and FQGTGA. This clonotype was sampled from an adult with an advanced solid tumor such as melanoma, head and neck, liver or kidney cancer. The J gene is TRBJ2-5, the V gene TRBV7-3; D unclear. Sequencing was performed on CD4+ or CD8+ T cells sorted from blood, taken in a trial of the OX40 agonist ivuxolimab. DNA for the CDR3: TGTGCCAGCAGCTACGGCCCCATGGAGACCCAGTACTTC. Its protein is CASSYGPMETQYF.